Shown below are 19 T cell receptor beta chains from a single sample sequenced in a study of OX40 agonist ivuxolimab in advanced cancers. Assay used: immunoSEQ multiplex PCR; TCRdb lists only in-frame clones, some missing. The table shows under 65,000 clones, with under 90% occurring only once. Specimen: CD4+ or CD8+ T cells sorted from blood, collected in a trial of the OX40 agonist ivuxolimab. The receptor set was obtained from an adult with an advanced solid tumor such as melanoma, head and neck, liver or kidney cancer.

V and J are TRBV7-2 and TRBJ1-3; no clear D gene. The germline gives CDR1 SGHTA, CDR2 FQGNSA. The CDR3 sequence is 15 residues long. V was shortened by 5 bases and J by 0 bases, with 11 bases between the two germline ends. CDR3 bases: TGTGCCAGCAGCGGTGGACGCGTCTCTGGAAACACCATATATTTT. Residues: CASSGGRVSGNTIYF.

This clone was detected once. The chain combines TRBV28 with TRBJ2-1, with D perhaps assigned TRBD1 or TRBD2 (6 bases each). Germline CDR1 and CDR2: MDHEN and SYDVKM. This CDR3 is built from 15 residues. V was clipped by 4 bases and J by 1 base, with 11 bases between them. The CDR3 DNA reads as TGTGCCAGCAGTTCCATAGGGGGGTCCTACAATGAGCAGTTCTTC. The encoded protein is CASSSIGGSYNEQFF.

V gene TRBV27 combines with J gene TRBJ2-5; possibly TRBD1 or TRBD2 for D (5 bases each). V lost 8 bases and J lost 3, with 25 bases in between. This CDR3 contains 17 residues. Germline CDR1 is MNHEY and CDR2 is SMNVEV (reference sequence). The DNA of the CDR3 is TGTGCCAGCGGGACCCGACTCCCAGGGAAGGTCAAAGAGACCCAGTACTTC. It codes for CASGTRLPGKVKETQYF.

The chain recombines TRBV6-5 with TRBJ1-1; 11 bases map to TRBD1. Unmatched junction bases numbered 9, after V lost 4 bases and J lost 5 bases. CDR1 is MNHEY and CDR2 is SVGAGI in the germline V gene. The CDR3 has 16 residues. In DNA form, the CDR3 reads TGTGCCAGCAGTTCCGGACAGGGGGCGCTGGAGACTGAAGCTTTCTTT. Its translation: CASSSGQGALETEAFF.

This chain uses TRBV2 with TRBJ2-1; D ambiguous. CDR3 length equals 14 residues. With 8 bases removed from V and 0 bases from J, the gap between germline ends came to 11 bases. Per the germline V gene, CDR1 is SNHLY and CDR2 is FYNNEI. The CDR3 region is CASQNGFSYNEQFF. Written as DNA, the CDR3 is TGTGCCAGCCAAAACGGTTTCTCCTACAATGAGCAGTTCTTC.

The chain recombines TRBV9 with TRBJ2-7, with no clear D. This CDR3 comprises 14 residues. Trimming pared 0 bases from V and 1 base from J, leaving 8 bases between. Germline lookup yields CDR1 SGDLS and CDR2 YYNGEE. The CDR3 sequence is CASSVGSSSYEQYF. The CDR3 DNA sequence: TGTGCCAGCAGCGTAGGAAGCTCTTCCTACGAGCAGTACTTC. The full variable domain, in which reference TRBV9 and TRBJ2-7 provide the parts outside the CDR3, is DSGVTQTPKHLITATGQRVTLRCSPRSGDLSVYWYQQSLDQGLQFLIQYYNGEERAKGNILERFSAQQFPDLHSELNLSSLELGDSALYFCASSVGSSSYEQYFGPGTRLTVT.

A word on this clone: The sample holds other DNA sequences that translate to the same CDR3. V usage is TRBV20-1 and J usage is TRBJ2-7; D is perhaps TRBD1 (5 bases). The CDR3 extends over 11 amino acids. V lost 6 bases and J 3 bases, leaving 9 bases between the germline ends. The germline gives CDR1 DFQATT, CDR2 SNEGSKA (reference sequence). The CDR3 nucleotides read TGCAGTGCCAGAACAGGCTACGAGCAGTACTTC. Amino acids: CSARTGYEQYF.

This clone was found once. The chain links TRBV30 to TRBJ1-4, with D perhaps matching TRBD1 (5 bases). V was clipped by 1 base and J by 2 bases, with 11 bases between them. The CDR3 sequence is 15 residues long. Germline V lookup: CDR1 GTSNPN, CDR2 SVGIG (reference sequence). The DNA of the CDR3 is TGTGCCTGGAGTGCGGGGGAATCTACTAATGAAAAACTGTTTTTT. As protein: CAWSAGESTNEKLFF.

V usage is TRBV19 and J usage is TRBJ2-1, with 8 bases that match TRBD1. This CDR3 spans 13 amino acids. Looked up from germline, CDR1 is LNHDA and CDR2 is SQIVND (reference sequence). V shed 7 bases, J shed 7 bases, and the junction held 6 bases outside the gene matches. The CDR3 spells CASTGQGGNEQFF. CDR3 nucleotides: TGTGCCAGTACAGGACAGGGAGGTAATGAGCAGTTCTTC.

V usage is TRBV19 and J usage is TRBJ2-1; tentative D call: TRBD1 (6 bases). The germline gives CDR1 LNHDA, CDR2 SQIVND (reference sequence). The CDR3 length is 16 residues. V was trimmed by 7 bases and J by 4 bases, leaving 20 bases between them. As DNA, the CDR3 is TGTGCCAGTAACCCGCGTGGGGGCCTGGGTTACAATGAGCAGTTCTTC. Encoded protein: CASNPRGGLGYNEQFF.

Only one count was recorded for this clone. The rearrangement joins TRBV18 to TRBJ2-1, with D hard to call. Looked up from germline, CDR1 is KGHSH and CDR2 is LQKENI. The V and J ends lost 1 base and 2 bases respectively, with 6 bases between them. The CDR3 spans 14 residues. CDR3 amino acids: CASSPLNPYNEQFF. DNA for the CDR3: TGTGCCAGCTCACCACTGAACCCCTACAATGAGCAGTTCTTC.

The chain combines TRBV7-9 with TRBJ2-5; perhaps TRBD1 as D (5 bases). Germline CDR1 and CDR2: SEHNR and FQNEAQ (reference sequence). V was cut by 5 bases and J by 3 bases, with 13 bases left in between. This CDR3 is built from 14 residues. CDR3 residues: CASSDQRGKETQYF. The CDR3 coding sequence is TGTGCCAGCAGCGATCAAAGGGGAAAAGAGACCCAGTACTTC.

This chain links TRBV6-5 with TRBJ1-3; TRBD1 aligns across 8 bases. Germline CDR1 is MNHEY and CDR2 is SVGAGI. This CDR3 region has 15 residues. The V segment lost 6 bases and the J segment 0 bases; nucleotides outside the gene matches: 4. In nucleotides, the CDR3 is TGTGCCAGCAGCACCACAGGGGGCTCTGGAAACACCATATATTTT. Amino acid sequence: CASSTTGGSGNTIYF.

The chain combines TRBV28 with TRBJ2-6; D unresolved. V was pared by 3 bases and J by 1 base, with 13 bases between. Germline V gives CDR1 MDHEN, CDR2 SYDVKM. This CDR3 is 17 amino acids long. This CDR3 reads CASSLGVSSSGANVLTF. For the CDR3, the DNA is TGTGCCAGCAGTTTGGGCGTCAGTTCTTCTGGGGCCAACGTCCTGACTTTC.

The chain links TRBV12-5 to TRBJ1-1; 9 nucleotides agree with TRBD1. This CDR3 comprises 16 residues. Trimming removed 1 base from V and 5 bases from J; junction bases left unmatched: 8. CDR1 is LGHNT and CDR2 is FRNRAP in the germline V gene. CDR3 coding DNA: TGTGCTAGTGGTTTGGGACCGGGACAGGGACAAACTGAAGCTTTCTTT. Translated: CASGLGPGQGQTEAFF.

This clone was counted a few times. The J gene is TRBJ1-5, the V gene TRBV2; weak D call: TRBD1 (6 bases). The germline V gene encodes CDR1 SNHLY and CDR2 FYNNEI. The V and J ends lost 6 bases and 7 bases respectively, with 13 bases between them. The CDR3 length is 13 residues. The CDR3 spells CASSAGQWQPQHF. The CDR3 DNA reads as TGTGCCAGCAGCGCCGGACAGTGGCAGCCCCAGCATTTT.

This chain links TRBV28 with TRBJ1-5, with D possibly TRBD1 on 5 matching bases. Looked up from germline, CDR1 is MDHEN and CDR2 is SYDVKM. This CDR3 is built from 13 residues. V gave up 6 bases and J gave up 4 bases, with 10 bases separating them. This chain's CDR3 is CASSPDSNQPQHF. The CDR3 coding sequence is TGTGCCAGCAGCCCTGACAGTAATCAGCCCCAGCATTTT. Based on the CDR3 plus reference TRBV28 and TRBJ1-5, the full variable domain is DVKVTQSSRYLVKRTGEKVFLECVQDMDHENMFWYRQDPGLGLRLIYFSYDVKMKEKGDIPEGYSVSREKKERFSLILESASTNQTSMYLCASSPDSNQPQHFGDGTRLSIL.

The DNA of the CDR3 is TGTGCCAGCAGCTACGGGGGACTAACCTATAATTCACCCCTCCACTTT. It translates to CASSYGGLTYNSPLHF. The chain has TRBV5-4 and TRBJ1-6; D perhaps matches TRBD1 (5 bases). The CDR3 is made up of 16 amino acids. Germline V gene data show CDR1 as SGHNT and CDR2 as YYREEE (reference sequence). The ends were cut back, 3 bases at V and 2 bases at J, with 12 bases in the middle.

This clone turned up a few times. The genes are TRBV7-9 and TRBJ1-2, with D maybe TRBD1 (5 bases). Trimming stripped 3 bases from V and 2 bases from J, with 10 bases between. This CDR3 region has 14 residues. The germline V gene has CDR1 SEHNR and CDR2 FQNEAQ (reference sequence). CDR3 sequence (DNA): TGTGCCAGCAGCTTTCGGACACAAAACTATGGCTACACCTTC. Protein sequence: CASSFRTQNYGYTF.